The sequence of this T cell receptor beta chain was determined in a study of CD8 T cells in ankylosing spondylitis. Findings of the study overall: Previously reported in reactive arthritis synovial fluid and blood were some of the motif variants. In ankylosing spondylitis blood, a motif of seven to nine highly homologous TCR beta variants appeared characteristic. Disease-linked clones were reportedly significantly enriched in matched ankylosing spondylitis synovial fluid. In peripheral blood, disease-linked CD8+ clones occurred at relatively low frequencies.

MiXCR, run by TCRdb on the 5' RACE reads, gives a single entry per CDR3 protein. The sample holds about 700,000 distinct CDR3 sequences, over 15% seen once. Trimming cost V 5 bases and J 5 bases; bases outside gene matches: 4. CDR3 size: 14 residues. This clonotype showed up many times. Its antigen is not identified. This rearrangement joins TRBV12-3 or TRBV12-4 to TRBJ1-5; 9 bases are a match to TRBD1. The sample taken for sequencing was blood, either unsorted or a sorted T cell fraction (not recorded which). This sequence originates from a male donor with ankylosing spondylitis. The CDR3 loop reads CASSRTGVDQPQHF. The CDR3 DNA reads as TGTGCCAGCAGTCGGACAGGGGTTGATCAGCCCCAGCATTTT.